These 28 T cell receptor beta chains originate from one sample sequenced in a study of blood T cell repertoires in COVID-19. Repertoires were generated with immunoSEQ multiplex PCR, while TCRdb's copy carries only in-frame clones and drops some. The data contain approximately 120,000 clones, less than 90% of them singletons. Sequencing input: peripheral blood. The source is a man older than 75 with active or convalescent COVID-19.

This rearrangement joins TRBV7-3 to TRBJ2-2; TRBD2 agrees at 8 bases. Losses at the gene ends were 6 bases for V and 6 bases for J; bases not matched to a gene: 6. The CDR3 runs to 14 residues. The V gene's germline CDR1 is SGHTA and CDR2 FQGTGA. CDR3 amino acids: CASRGLAAAGELFF. The CDR3 DNA sequence: TGTGCCAGCAGAGGACTAGCCGCCGCCGGGGAGCTGTTTTTT.

V and J are TRBV12-3 or TRBV12-4 and TRBJ1-2, with TRBD1 matching 7 bases. V shed 5 bases and J 3 bases; nucleotides not matched to a gene: 3. The CDR3 covers 13 residues. CDR3 DNA sequence: TGTGCCAGCAGTCCTACAGGGGACTATGGCTACACCTTC. Protein product: CASSPTGDYGYTF.

This clone has ten or more counts. The rearrangement links TRBV3-1 (or the pseudogene TRBV3-2) to TRBJ2-5; D might be TRBD1 (5 bases). Looked up from germline, CDR1 is LGHDT and CDR2 is YNNKEL (reference sequence). The ends were cut back, 3 bases at V and 5 bases at J, with 10 bases in the middle. CDR3 size: 13 residues. CDR3 bases: TGTGCCAGCAGCCATAGGGGCTGGGAGACCCAGTACTTC. Translating gives CASSHRGWETQYF.

This chain connects TRBV13 to TRBJ1-2; weak D call: TRBD1 (5 bases). V was clipped by 6 bases and J by 5 bases, with 16 bases between them. Germline V gene lookup returns CDR1 PRHDT and CDR2 FYEKMQ (reference sequence). This CDR3 is 14 amino acids long. The CDR3 nucleotides are TGTGCCAGCAGGCCGTGGGCGCAGGGTTATGGCTACACCTTC. This encodes CASRPWAQGYGYTF.

The chain carries TRBV7-6 and TRBJ2-6; weak D call: TRBD1 (5 bases). V lost 6 bases and J lost 2, with 11 bases in between. The length of the CDR3 is 15 residues. CDR1 and CDR2 from the germline V gene are SGHVS and FNYEAQ. The CDR3 loop is CASRDKGAGANVLTF. CDR3 sequence (DNA): TGTGCCAGCAGGGATAAAGGGGCTGGGGCCAACGTCCTGACTTTC.

The chain is built from TRBV2 and TRBJ2-1; perhaps TRBD2 as D (6 bases). V lost 3 bases and J lost 4, with 13 bases in between. The CDR3 runs to 15 residues. Germline-derived CDR1 and CDR2 are SNHLY and FYNNEI. The CDR3 region is CASSDPVAVYNEQFF. DNA of the CDR3: TGTGCCAGCAGTGACCCGGTAGCGGTTTACAATGAGCAGTTCTTC. The full variable domain, its missing parts supplied by reference TRBV2 and TRBJ2-1, is EPEVTQTPSHQVTQMGQEVILRCVPISNHLYFYWYRQILGQKVEFLVSFYNNEISEKSEIFDDQFSVERPDGSNFTLKIRSTKLEDSAMYFCASSDPVAVYNEQFFGPGTRLTVL.

This chain joins TRBV5-1 and TRBJ2-7; 12 nucleotides line up with TRBD1. J lost 6 bases, V lost 1 base, and 8 bases had no gene match. The CDR3 has 16 amino acids. Germline values: CDR1 SGHRS, CDR2 YFSETQ. For the CDR3, the DNA is TGCGCCAGCAGCTTGACCCAGGGGACAGGGGGCGGCGAGCAGTACTTC. This translates into CASSLTQGTGGGEQYF.

This sequence joins TRBV29-1 and TRBJ2-3; 7 nucleotides agree with TRBD1. Losses at the gene ends were 1 base for V and 2 bases for J; bases not matched to a gene: 12. CDR3 length equals 17 residues. The germline gives CDR1 SQVTM, CDR2 ANQGSEA. In DNA, the CDR3 is TGCAGCGTTGAAGGTTCGAAGGACAGGACCTTCACAGATACGCAGTATTTT. The encoded protein is CSVEGSKDRTFTDTQYF.

The rearrangement joins TRBV28 to TRBJ1-6, with D unclear. Germline V lookup: CDR1 MDHEN, CDR2 SYDVKM. V was cut by 4 bases and J by 0 bases, with 13 bases left in between. There are 17 residues in the CDR3. CDR3 bases: TGTGCCAGCAGTTCCCTAAAGAGGAGCTCCTATAATTCACCCCTCCACTTT. Translated, it gives CASSSLKRSSYNSPLHF.

The V call is TRBV6-6, the J call TRBJ2-5; TRBD2 matches at 8 bases. Trimming took 5 bases from V and 2 from J; bases not matched to a gene: 10. Germline-derived CDR1 and CDR2 are MNHNY and SVGAGI (reference sequence). The CDR3 has 16 amino acids. Here the CDR3 reads CASSPISGSGQETQYF. Here the CDR3 DNA reads TGTGCCAGCAGTCCAATCAGCGGGAGTGGTCAAGAGACCCAGTACTTC.

The chain links TRBV7-9 to TRBJ1-1, with 7 bases that match TRBD1. Germline V lookup: CDR1 SEHNR, CDR2 FQNEAQ (reference sequence). Unmatched junction bases numbered 11, after V lost 7 bases and J lost 0 bases. This CDR3 spans 16 amino acids. The CDR3 is CASTSSTGLMNTEAFF. The DNA for the CDR3 is TGTGCCAGCACCTCTTCGACAGGGCTTATGAACACTGAAGCTTTCTTT.

This chain uses TRBV7-7 with TRBJ2-3; D may be TRBD1 (5 bases). This CDR3 is built from 14 residues. V was pared by 0 bases and J by 8 bases, with 12 bases between. The germline V gene encodes CDR1 SSHAT and CDR2 FNYEAQ (reference sequence). This CDR3 reads CASSLAFRASTQYF. CDR3 bases: TGTGCCAGCAGCTTAGCGTTCAGGGCATCTACGCAGTATTTT.

The gene calls are TRBV27 and TRBJ2-1, with a weak D call TRBD1 (6 bases). From germline, CDR1 is MNHEY and CDR2 SMNVEV (reference sequence). The CDR3 length is 12 residues. The V end was cut by 6 bases, the J end by 6 bases, with 9 bases between. Here the CDR3 reads CASRKGGNEQFF. The CDR3 bases are TGTGCCAGCAGAAAAGGGGGCAATGAGCAGTTCTTC.

This chain links TRBV3-1 (or the pseudogene TRBV3-2) with TRBJ2-3, with D possibly matching TRBD2 (7 bases). This CDR3 region has 16 residues. CDR1 LGHDT and CDR2 YNNKEL come from the germline V gene (reference sequence). Trimming took off 3 bases at V and 8 bases at J, with 21 bases between the two ends. The CDR3 loop reads CASSHLGGRDYLTQYF. CDR3 DNA sequence: TGTGCCAGCAGCCATCTTGGGGGGCGGGACTACCTTACGCAGTATTTT.

This clone appeared once. The chain couples TRBV5-6 to TRBJ1-5; maybe TRBD1 (5 bases). V was clipped by 1 base and J by 4 bases, with 12 bases between them. Germline CDR1 reads SGHDT; CDR2 reads YYEEEE. This CDR3 has 15 residues. This CDR3 reads CASSLRVAGNQPQHF. DNA for the CDR3: TGTGCCAGCAGCTTGAGGGTGGCAGGGAATCAGCCCCAGCATTTT.

This chain joins TRBV6-5 and TRBJ1-5, with D possibly being TRBD1 (5 bases). Deletions cut 7 bases from V and 8 bases from J, with 15 bases between. Germline V CDR1 and CDR2: MNHEY, SVGAGI. The CDR3 has 13 amino acids. This chain's CDR3 is CASKGRRMEPQHF. The CDR3 bases are TGTGCCAGCAAGGGGCGCAGGATGGAGCCCCAGCATTTT.

The rearrangement links TRBV7-2 to TRBJ2-3; 7 bases line up with TRBD2. J lost 2 bases, V lost 5 bases, and 10 bases had no gene match. Germline CDR1 SGHTA, CDR2 FQGNSA. The CDR3 totals 16 residues. The CDR3 loop reads CASSQEWLAVTDTQYF. The CDR3 coding sequence is TGTGCCAGCAGCCAAGAGTGGCTAGCGGTCACAGATACGCAGTATTTT.

The chain carries TRBV27 and TRBJ2-1, with 11 bases fitting TRBD2. There are 16 residues in the CDR3. Germline CDR1 MNHEY, CDR2 SMNVEV (reference sequence). The V segment lost 8 bases and the J segment 4 bases; nucleotides outside the gene matches: 10. The CDR3, as DNA: TGTGCCAGCCGCACTGCTAGCGGGGGGTCTTACAATGAGCAGTTCTTC. Translated, it gives CASRTASGGSYNEQFF.

CDR3 DNA: TGTGCCAGCAGCTCGGGACAGAATAATGAAAAACTGTTTTTT. Translated: CASSSGQNNEKLFF. The chain combines TRBV7-9 with TRBJ1-4; 7 positions match TRBD1. Looked up from germline, CDR1 is SEHNR and CDR2 is FQNEAQ (reference sequence). This CDR3 is built from 14 residues. The V gene end was trimmed by 4 bases and the J gene end by 4 bases; junction bases not matched to a gene: 3.

This chain uses TRBV27 with TRBJ2-7; TRBD2 aligns across 10 bases. The junction had 5 bases not matched to a gene; V was cut back by 6 bases and J by 0 bases. Germline V CDR1 and CDR2: MNHEY, SMNVEV (reference sequence). CDR3 length equals 15 residues. CDR3 bases: TGTGCCAGCAGGTCTAGCGGGGGTTACTCCTACGAGCAGTACTTC. It specifies CASRSSGGYSYEQYF.

This clone was counted once. At one end, the junction sequence differs from germline, possibly due to a read error. This chain uses TRBV7-7 with TRBJ1-3, with D maybe TRBD1 (5 bases). The CDR3 length is 15 residues. Germline V gene sequence: CDR1 SSHAT, CDR2 FNYEAQ (reference sequence). The CDR3 sequence is CASSLGDSSGDTIYF. CDR3 sequence (DNA): TGTGCCAGCAGCTTAGGGGACTCCTCTGGAGACACCATATATTTT.

The rearrangement links TRBV27 to TRBJ2-1; D gene unclear. CDR3 length equals 15 residues. V was clipped by 5 bases and J by 3 bases, with 14 bases between them. Looked up from germline, CDR1 is MNHEY and CDR2 is SMNVEV (reference sequence). The CDR3 nucleotides are TGTGCCAGCAGTCCTTCCGCGACTCTCTACAATGAGCAGTTCTTC. Residues: CASSPSATLYNEQFF.

This chain uses TRBV29-1 with TRBJ1-6, with 7 bases lining up with TRBD1. V gave up 6 bases and J gave up 6 bases; unmatched junction bases: 8. Germline CDR1 SQVTM, CDR2 ANQGSEA. The CDR3 loop spans 14 amino acids. The chain's CDR3 is CSVPDRALNSPLHF. The CDR3 nucleotides read TGCAGCGTCCCCGACAGGGCCCTTAATTCACCCCTCCACTTT.

J is TRBJ2-7 and V is TRBV6-5; D perhaps matches TRBD1 (7 bases). V lost 7 bases and J 5 bases, leaving 18 bases between the germline ends. The CDR3 extends over 14 amino acids. The germline CDR1 and CDR2 sequences are MNHEY and SVGAGI. CDR3 DNA sequence: TGTGCCAGCATTAAGAGGGCAGGGGGGAACGAGCAGTACTTC. As protein: CASIKRAGGNEQYF.

This rearrangement joins TRBV2 to TRBJ2-7; 8 bases are shared with TRBD1. V was clipped by 7 bases and J by 2 bases; unmatched bases: 10. This CDR3 has 15 amino acids. The germline CDR1 and CDR2 sequences are SNHLY and FYNNEI. CDR3 sequence (DNA): TGTGCCAGCATCCTCGGACAGGGAATCACCTACGAGCAGTACTTC. Amino acid sequence: CASILGQGITYEQYF.

The CDR3 sequence is CAWSFGSDRVSIRPQHF. The CDR3 nucleotides are TGTGCCTGGAGTTTTGGCTCGGACAGGGTTTCAATCCGGCCCCAGCATTTT. This chain joins TRBV30 and TRBJ1-5; 8 bases are shared with TRBD1. The germline V gene has CDR1 GTSNPN and CDR2 SVGIG (reference sequence). This CDR3 is 17 amino acids long. The trim removed 2 bases at V and 9 bases at J, leaving 18 bases unmatched.

The genes are TRBV4-3 and TRBJ2-3, with TRBD1 identical over 7 bases. CDR1 and CDR2 (germline): LGHNA, YSLEER. The CDR3 is made up of 14 amino acids. The V and J ends lost 4 bases and 1 base, in that order; junction bases with no gene match: 2. CDR3 nucleotides: TGCGCCAGCAGCCCCGGACAGGGCACAGATACGCAGTATTTT. Protein sequence: CASSPGQGTDTQYF.

The chain is built from TRBV19 and TRBJ2-2; tentatively, D is TRBD2 (5 bases). The germline V gene has CDR1 LNHDA and CDR2 SQIVND (reference sequence). The CDR3 spans 13 residues. The V end was cut by 6 bases, the J end by 4 bases, with 9 bases between. Here the CDR3 DNA reads TGTGCCAGTAGAGGCGCGGGCACCGGGGAGCTGTTTTTT. Its translation: CASRGAGTGELFF.